Sequencing of this T cell receptor beta chain was carried out in a study of human T cells and chemical hapten exposure. In the study overall: Patients got weekly scalp diphenylcyclopropenone doses over the roughly 24-week study. Patch tests applied 0.01% DPC to the upper back, read at 6 days.

The table lists this clonotype with many counts. Time point defined: patch test 3, about 24 weeks after DPC sensitization. Noted treatment: therapeutic diphenylcyclopropenone sensitization with weekly scalp DPC. A single record per CDR3 protein comes from TCRdb applying MiXCR to the RACE reads. The sample lists approximately 86,000 distinct CDR3 sequences, about 11% occurring once. This CDR3 comprises 16 residues. CDR1 is SGHRS, CDR2 YFSETQ, per germline. V lost 0 bases, J lost 0 bases, and 12 bases lay in between. The sequences come from whole blood, collected in connection with sensitization to the hapten diphenylcyclopropenone (DPC). The receptor's source is a woman in her twenties or thirties with alopecia areata. Some clones in this sample may be carry-over from other donors' samples. The chain recombines TRBV5-1 with TRBJ2-5; D might be TRBD2 (5 bases). The CDR3 coding sequence is TGCGCCAGCAGCTTGGGGGGTAGCGAGTACCAAGAGACCCAGTACTTC. This sequence encodes CASSLGGSEYQETQYF.